The 16 T cell receptor beta chains below come from one sample, sequenced in a study of T-cell memory formation after mild COVID-19. From the 5' RACE reads, TCRdb called clonotypes with MiXCR, one entry per CDR3 protein. Counted here are 450,000 or so distinct CDR3 sequences, roughly 20% occurring once; the ten biggest clones make up 8.4%. Sequencing used PBMCs or a T cell subset sorted from them (not recorded which). The receptors were gathered from an adult woman who had mild COVID-19 (a few samples of this study predate the infection). Cell type and time point are not known.

This clonotype was counted between two and nine times. The V gene is TRBV7-9, the J gene TRBJ2-7; D ambiguous. There are 12 residues in the CDR3. Between the trimmed V and J ends, which lost 4 bases and 6 bases, there was a span of 10 bases. Germline values: CDR1 SEHNR, CDR2 FQNEAQ (reference sequence). In nucleotides, the CDR3 is TGTGCCAGCAGCTCGGGCCTCCTCGAGCAGTACTTC. This translates into CASSSGLLEQYF.

This clonotype was seen repeatedly, ten times or more. The V and J genes are TRBV7-8 and TRBJ1-6; 9 bases are shared with TRBD1. J gave up 7 bases and V 5 bases, and 6 bases lay outside the gene matches. Per the germline V gene, CDR1 is SGHVS and CDR2 is FQNEAQ. The length of the CDR3 is 15 residues. CDR3 nucleotide sequence: TGTGCCAGCAGCCCCAGGACAGGGGTCAATTCACCCCTCCACTTT. This gives the protein CASSPRTGVNSPLHF.

Concerning this clonotype itself: Possible read error: a much larger clone is one base away. The CDR3 protein is CAGSARSTSGGEGQYF. CDR3 DNA sequence: TGTGCCGGCAGCGCCAGGAGTACTAGCGGGGGTGAAGGGCAGTACTTC. The chain recombines TRBV7-6 with TRBJ2-5, with 11 bases identical to TRBD2. CDR1 and CDR2 from the germline V gene are SGHVS and FNYEAQ. The CDR3 contains 16 residues.

This clonotype was detected a few times. The chain couples TRBV7-6 to TRBJ2-3; TRBD2 matches at 9 bases. V lost 2 bases, J lost 2 bases, and 8 bases stayed unmatched. The CDR3 loop spans 17 amino acids. The germline V gene encodes CDR1 SGHVS and CDR2 FNYEAQ. Written as DNA, the CDR3 is TGTGCCAGCAGCTTAAATTTAGCGGGGGCCTCCACAGATACGCAGTATTTT. Its protein is CASSLNLAGASTDTQYF.

The chain links TRBV4-1 to TRBJ1-1; D call uncertain. Germline V gene sequence: CDR1 MGHRA, CDR2 YSYEKL. CDR3 length: 12 residues. Trimming cost V 3 bases and J 6 bases, with 8 bases left between them. The DNA of the CDR3 is TGCGCCAGCAGCCACATATACCCTGAAGCTTTCTTT. It is translated as CASSHIYPEAFF.

This clonotype was counted between two and nine times. V usage is TRBV19 and J usage is TRBJ1-1; possibly TRBD1 for D (6 bases). The germline V and J ends were trimmed by 5 bases and 1 base, with 11 bases remaining between them. CDR1 and CDR2 (germline): LNHDA, SQIVND (reference sequence). The CDR3 extends over 14 amino acids. CDR3 region: CASSVLQGNTEAFF. CDR3 nucleotides: TGTGCCAGTAGTGTGTTACAGGGGAACACTGAAGCTTTCTTT.

This clonotype has only a few counts. The chain links TRBV12-3 or TRBV12-4 to TRBJ2-1; possibly TRBD1 for D (5 bases). This CDR3 spans 13 amino acids. The V and J ends lost 5 bases and 7 bases respectively, with 12 bases between them. CDR3 DNA: TGTGCCAGCAGTGTGCAGGGCCCAAATGAGCAGTTCTTC. Protein sequence: CASSVQGPNEQFF.

The chain joins TRBV4-3 to TRBJ1-6; maybe TRBD1 (5 bases). CDR1 and CDR2 from the germline V gene are LGHNA and YSLEER. Trimming left V 0 bases short and J 7 bases short, with 10 bases between. The CDR3 is made up of 15 amino acids. Here the CDR3 DNA reads TGCGCCAGCAGCCAAGAGGCAGGGAACAATTCACCCCTCCACTTT. It is translated as CASSQEAGNNSPLHF.

The gene calls are TRBV7-9 and TRBJ2-3, with a possible D match to TRBD1 (5 bases). The CDR3 loop spans 14 amino acids. V gave up 0 bases and J gave up 4 bases, with 8 bases separating them. Germline lookup yields CDR1 SEHNR and CDR2 FQNEAQ (reference sequence). DNA of the CDR3: TGTGCCAGCAGCTTAGCATCAGGGCCAGATACGCAGTATTTT. This sequence encodes CASSLASGPDTQYF.

The rearrangement uses TRBV2 and TRBJ2-7, with 12 positions matching TRBD2. This CDR3 is 15 amino acids long. Germline V gene data show CDR1 as SNHLY and CDR2 as FYNNEI. V was clipped by 3 bases and J by 3 bases; unmatched bases: 3. CDR3 sequence reads: CASSDPSGRGYEQYF. The CDR3 region has the DNA TGTGCCAGCAGTGATCCTAGCGGGAGGGGCTACGAGCAGTACTTC.

This clonotype showed up just a few times. The chain uses TRBV9 and TRBJ2-3; TRBD2 matches 10 bases. The germline V gene has CDR1 SGDLS and CDR2 YYNGEE. Trimming cost V 0 bases and J 0 bases; bases outside gene matches: 7. CDR3 length: 18 residues. The CDR3 spells CASSVEPRTSGSTDTQYF. The DNA of the CDR3 is TGTGCCAGCAGCGTAGAACCCCGGACTAGCGGTAGCACAGATACGCAGTATTTT.

This clonotype was seen repeatedly, ten times or more. This rearrangement joins TRBV6-1 to TRBJ1-1; no clear D gene. Germline V CDR1 and CDR2: MNHNS, SASEGT. The V gene lost 5 bases and the J gene lost 5 bases, with 9 bases spanning the gap. The CDR3 consists of 12 residues. The CDR3 here is CASSLQRTEAFF. CDR3 sequence (DNA): TGTGCCAGCAGTTTGCAGAGGACTGAAGCTTTCTTT.

The chain uses TRBV27 and TRBJ1-3; no firm D call. The CDR3 has 13 residues. V was pared by 4 bases and J by 9 bases, with 13 bases between. CDR1 is MNHEY, CDR2 SMNVEV, per germline (reference sequence). CDR3 nucleotide sequence: TGTGCCAGCAGTTCTGAGTTTACGGGCACCATATATTTT. Translating gives CASSSEFTGTIYF.

This clonotype appeared once. V usage is TRBV20-1 and J usage is TRBJ1-5; D remains ambiguous. CDR3 length: 14 residues. V gave up 1 base and J gave up 7 bases, with 14 bases separating them. Per germline, CDR1 DFQATT and CDR2 SNEGSKA (reference sequence). The DNA of the CDR3 is TGCAGTGCTAGAGTTTCCAAGGGAGGACAGCCCCAGCATTTT. Protein: CSARVSKGGQPQHF.

This clonotype was counted only a few times. The chain carries TRBV5-1 and TRBJ1-4, with no clear D. CDR1 is SGHRS, CDR2 YFSETQ, per germline. Trimming shortened V by 4 bases and J by 7 bases, and 11 bases separated the two germline ends. The CDR3 runs to 13 residues. This CDR3 reads CASSHERGEKLFF. CDR3 DNA sequence: TGCGCCAGCAGCCATGAGCGGGGTGAAAAACTGTTTTTT. Drawing the rest from reference TRBV5-1 and TRBJ1-4, the complete variable domain is KAGVTQTPRYLIKTRGQQVTLSCSPISGHRSVSWYQQTPGQGLQFLFEYFSETQRNKGNFPGRFSGRQFSNSRSEMNVSTLELGDSALYLCASSHERGEKLFFGSGTQLSVL.

This clonotype was detected a few times. The gene calls are TRBV18 and TRBJ1-6; 8 nucleotides align to TRBD1. The CDR3 has 15 residues. Losses at the gene ends were 3 bases for V and 7 bases for J; bases not matched to a gene: 5. Germline values: CDR1 KGHSH, CDR2 LQKENI. The CDR3 region is CASSPGQAVNSPLHF. The CDR3 DNA reads TGTGCCAGCTCACCGGGACAGGCGGTGAATTCACCCCTCCACTTT.